The 16 T cell receptor beta chains given below trace back to one sample, sequenced in a study of cytomegalovirus exposure and HLA in healthy donors. Primers: 60 Vbeta forward and 13 Jbeta reverse. Repertoires were generated with immunoSEQ multiplex PCR, while TCRdb's copy carries only in-frame clones and drops some. The table shows 90,000 to 150,000 clones, with around 80% occurring only once. Sequenced input: PBMCs. The receptors stem from a man aged 45-65 years in good health and CMV-seronegative.

This chain links TRBV4-3 with TRBJ2-7, with D unclear. This CDR3 is built from 14 residues. Looked up from germline, CDR1 is LGHNA and CDR2 is YSLEER. Trimming stripped 0 bases from V and 3 bases from J, with 9 bases between. CDR3 sequence (DNA): TGCGCCAGCAGCCAAGATAGAGGCAGCTACGAGCAGTACTTC. Protein sequence: CASSQDRGSYEQYF.

This clone was seen only once. The chain employs TRBV5-1 and TRBJ2-1; 8 bases are a match to TRBD2. In germline, CDR1 is SGHRS, CDR2 YFSETQ. Unmatched junction bases numbered 6, after V lost 0 bases and J lost 10 bases. This CDR3 is built from 14 residues. CDR3 protein: CASSLAGTRGEQFF. CDR3 coding DNA: TGCGCCAGCAGCTTGGCCGGGACTAGGGGCGAGCAGTTCTTC. The full variable domain, rest sourced from reference TRBV5-1 and TRBJ2-1, is KAGVTQTPRYLIKTRGQQVTLSCSPISGHRSVSWYQQTPGQGLQFLFEYFSETQRNKGNFPGRFSGRQFSNSRSEMNVSTLELGDSALYLCASSLAGTRGEQFFGPGTRLTVL.

This rearrangement joins TRBV6-5 to TRBJ1-2; TRBD1 might be the D (5 bases). V was shortened by 0 bases and J by 8 bases, with 16 bases between the two germline ends. The germline CDR1 and CDR2 sequences are MNHEY and SVGAGI. This CDR3 region has 15 residues. The CDR3 reads CASSYSFQGSWGYTF. The DNA of the CDR3 is TGTGCCAGCAGTTACTCGTTCCAGGGTTCGTGGGGCTACACCTTC.

In its sample, this clone was seen a few times. The CDR3 DNA follows: TGTGCCAGCAGCTTAAGGTCGGGACAGTCTTTAAGCTATGGCTACACCTTC. Encoded protein: CASSLRSGQSLSYGYTF. V usage is TRBV11-2 and J usage is TRBJ1-2, with TRBD1 matching 7 bases. There are 17 residues in the CDR3. The V segment lost 2 bases and the J segment 4 bases; nucleotides outside the gene matches: 13. From germline, CDR1 is SGHAT and CDR2 FQNNGV. Based on the CDR3 plus reference TRBV11-2 and TRBJ1-2, the full variable domain is EAGVAQSPRYKIIEKRQSVAFWCNPISGHATLYWYQQILGQGPKLLIQFQNNGVVDDSQLPKDRFSAERLKGVDSTLKIQPAKLEDSAVYLCASSLRSGQSLSYGYTFGSGTRLTVV.

The gene calls are TRBV5-1 and TRBJ2-1; perhaps TRBD1 as D (5 bases). From germline, CDR1 is SGHRS and CDR2 YFSETQ. V lost 0 bases, J lost 9 bases, and 10 bases lay in between. This CDR3 comprises 13 residues. The CDR3 here is CASSLASRGEQFF. In DNA, the CDR3 is TGCGCCAGCAGCTTGGCCAGTAGGGGTGAGCAGTTCTTC.

The chain has TRBV4-3 and TRBJ2-7; TRBD1 agrees at 10 bases. The V segment lost 4 bases and the J segment 3 bases; nucleotides outside the gene matches: 3. CDR1 and CDR2 (germline): LGHNA, YSLEER. This CDR3 spans 14 amino acids. CDR3 loop: CASSPRTGGYEQYF. As DNA, the CDR3 is TGCGCCAGCAGCCCCAGGACAGGGGGCTACGAGCAGTACTTC.

This clone was seen more than once but under ten times. The CDR3 here is CASSVELAEETQYF. DNA for the CDR3: TGTGCCAGCAGCGTAGAACTAGCAGAAGAGACCCAGTACTTC. This sequence joins TRBV9 and TRBJ2-5; weak D call: TRBD2 (6 bases). The CDR3 extends over 14 amino acids. V was shortened by 0 bases and J by 3 bases, with 9 bases between the two germline ends. CDR1 is SGDLS, CDR2 YYNGEE, per germline.

The rearrangement links TRBV6-5 to TRBJ2-1; tentative D call: TRBD2 (5 bases). CDR1 is MNHEY, CDR2 SVGAGI, per germline. The CDR3 covers 15 residues. Trimming shortened V by 0 bases and J by 9 bases, and 15 bases separated the two germline ends. The CDR3 protein is CASSYSRRGEGEQFF. The CDR3 DNA sequence: TGTGCCAGCAGTTACTCGAGACGGGGTGAGGGTGAGCAGTTCTTC.

V and J are TRBV30 and TRBJ2-7, with 7 bases fitting TRBD2. Germline V gene data show CDR1 as GTSNPN and CDR2 as SVGIG (reference sequence). This CDR3 contains 13 residues. V shed 4 bases, J shed 4 bases, and the junction held 7 bases outside the gene matches. The chain's CDR3 is CAWKRGRVYEQYF. The CDR3 coding sequence is TGTGCCTGGAAGCGGGGCAGGGTGTACGAGCAGTACTTC.

V is TRBV7-8 and J is TRBJ2-1; possible D gene TRBD1, 6 bases. The V gene lost 2 bases and the J gene lost 9 bases, with 20 bases spanning the gap. The CDR3 runs to 16 residues. The germline V gene has CDR1 SGHVS and CDR2 FQNEAQ. The CDR3 DNA reads as TGTGCCAGCAGCTTAATAAGAGGGGGTCATGGGCGTGAGCAGTTCTTC. This encodes CASSLIRGGHGREQFF.

J is TRBJ1-4 and V is TRBV11-2; tentatively, D is TRBD1 (5 bases). Trimming removed 2 bases at V and 7 bases at J, with 14 bases between. This CDR3 comprises 15 residues. Looked up from germline, CDR1 is SGHAT and CDR2 is FQNNGV. DNA of the CDR3: TGTGCCAGCAGCTTACGGGGGACGGCGGGTGAAAAACTGTTTTTT. Translated, it gives CASSLRGTAGEKLFF.

The genes are TRBV15 and TRBJ1-6, with unresolved D. Germline V lookup: CDR1 LNHNV, CDR2 YYDKDF (reference sequence). Deletions cut 0 bases from V and 2 bases from J, with 11 bases between. CDR3 length: 17 residues. CDR3 region: CATSRDREAPYNSPLHF. DNA of the CDR3: TGTGCCACCAGCAGAGATCGAGAGGCGCCCTATAATTCACCCCTCCACTTT. Supplemented by reference TRBV15 and TRBJ1-6, the full variable domain reads DAMVIQNPRYQVTQFGKPVTLSCSQTLNHNVMYWYQQKSSQAPKLLFHYYDKDFNNEADTPDNFQSRRPNTSFCFLDIRSPGLGDTAMYLCATSRDREAPYNSPLHFGNGTRLTVT.

V is TRBV7-6 and J is TRBJ2-3; D ambiguous. The V gene's germline CDR1 is SGHVS and CDR2 FNYEAQ. V shed 5 bases and J shed 2 bases, with 11 bases lying between them. The CDR3 is 14 amino acids. CDR3 sequence: CASSKTTSTDTQYF. The CDR3 DNA sequence: TGTGCCAGCAGCAAAACAACCTCCACAGATACGCAGTATTTT. The full variable domain, rest sourced from reference TRBV7-6 and TRBJ2-3, is GAGVSQSPRYKVTKRGQDVALRCDPISGHVSLYWYRQALGQGPEFLTYFNYEAQQDKSGLPNDRFSAERPEGSISTLTIQRTEQRDSAMYRCASSKTTSTDTQYFGPGTRLTVL.

This clone was seen just once. CDR3 coding DNA: TGTGCCAGTAGTTCCCTCGGGGAGACCCAGTACTTC. Its protein product is CASSSLGETQYF. The rearrangement links TRBV19 to TRBJ2-5; no reliable D call. The CDR3 has 12 residues. V shed 5 bases and J shed 5 bases, with 9 bases lying between them. Germline values: CDR1 LNHDA, CDR2 SQIVND (reference sequence). Full variable domain (rest looked up from reference TRBV19 and TRBJ2-5): DGGITQSPKYLFRKEGQNVTLSCEQNLNHDAMYWYRQDPGQGLRLIYYSQIVNDFQKGDIAEGYSVSREKKESFPLTVTSAQKNPTAFYLCASSSLGETQYFGPGTRLLVL.

V usage is TRBV2 and J usage is TRBJ2-3; TRBD2 matches 11 bases. Germline-derived CDR1 and CDR2 are SNHLY and FYNNEI. The CDR3 covers 16 residues. The J segment lost 3 bases and the V segment lost 3 bases, leaving 5 bases of the junction unmatched. CDR3 region: CASSDVSGRATDTQYF. CDR3 nucleotide sequence: TGTGCCAGCAGTGATGTTAGCGGGAGGGCAACAGATACGCAGTATTTT.

The chain joins TRBV9 to TRBJ1-1; no firm D call. CDR1 is SGDLS and CDR2 is YYNGEE in the germline V gene. This CDR3 region has 16 residues. V was shortened by 0 bases and J by 4 bases, with 16 bases between the two germline ends. In DNA, the CDR3 is TGTGCCAGCAGCGTAGAACCTCAGGTGGCGACCACTGAAGCTTTCTTT. Protein sequence: CASSVEPQVATTEAFF.